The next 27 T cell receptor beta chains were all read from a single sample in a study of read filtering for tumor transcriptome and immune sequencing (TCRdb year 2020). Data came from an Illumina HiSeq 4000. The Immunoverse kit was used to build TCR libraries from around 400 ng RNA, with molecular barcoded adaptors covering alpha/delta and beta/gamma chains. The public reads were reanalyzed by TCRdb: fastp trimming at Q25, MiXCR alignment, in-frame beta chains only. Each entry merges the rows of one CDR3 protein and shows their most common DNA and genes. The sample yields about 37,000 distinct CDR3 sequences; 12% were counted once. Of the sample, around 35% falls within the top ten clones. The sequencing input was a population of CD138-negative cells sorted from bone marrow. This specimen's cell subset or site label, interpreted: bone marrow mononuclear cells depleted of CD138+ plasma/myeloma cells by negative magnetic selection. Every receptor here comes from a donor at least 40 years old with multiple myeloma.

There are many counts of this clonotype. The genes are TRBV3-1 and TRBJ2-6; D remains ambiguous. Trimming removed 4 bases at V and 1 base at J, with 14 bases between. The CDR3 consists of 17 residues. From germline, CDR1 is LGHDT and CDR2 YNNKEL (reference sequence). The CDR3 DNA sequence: TGTGCCAGCAGCCGTTCGGTGACCTCTTCTGGGGCCAACGTCCTGACTTTC. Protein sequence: CASSRSVTSSGANVLTF.

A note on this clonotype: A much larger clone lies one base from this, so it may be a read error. CDR3 protein: CASTPGEGWETLYF. CDR3 DNA sequence: TGTGCCAGCACCCCGGGGGAGGGTTGGGAGACCCTGTACTTC. The chain couples TRBV12-3 or TRBV12-4 to TRBJ2-5; 7 bases align to TRBD2. This CDR3 has 14 residues.

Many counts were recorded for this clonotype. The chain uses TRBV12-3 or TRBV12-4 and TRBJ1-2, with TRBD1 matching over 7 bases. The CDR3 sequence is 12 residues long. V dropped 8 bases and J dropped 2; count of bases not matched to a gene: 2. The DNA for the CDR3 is TGTGCCAGCGTGGGACAGAACTATGGCTACACCTTC. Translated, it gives CASVGQNYGYTF.

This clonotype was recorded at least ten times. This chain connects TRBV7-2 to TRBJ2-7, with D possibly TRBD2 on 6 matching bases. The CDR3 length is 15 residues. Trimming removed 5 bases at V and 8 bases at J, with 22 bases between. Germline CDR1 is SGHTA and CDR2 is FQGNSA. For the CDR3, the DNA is TGTGCCAGCAGCCCCCCCCGGGGTAGCGGTTACAAGCAGTACTTC. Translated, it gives CASSPPRGSGYKQYF.

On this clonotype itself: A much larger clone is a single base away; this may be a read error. The CDR3, as DNA: TGTGCCAGCAGCCGGCGGGAGGGCGACGAGCAGTACTTC. This gives the protein CASSRREGDEQYF. This chain connects TRBV3-1 to TRBJ2-7; the match to TRBD2 covers 9 bases. CDR3 length: 13 residues. J lost 5 bases, V lost 4 bases, and 3 bases had no gene match. Germline assignment: CDR1 LGHDT and CDR2 YNNKEL (reference sequence).

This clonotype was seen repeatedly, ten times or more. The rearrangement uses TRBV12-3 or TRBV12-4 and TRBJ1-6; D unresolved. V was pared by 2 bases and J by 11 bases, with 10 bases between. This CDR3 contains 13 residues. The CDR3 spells CASSLRVQTPLHF. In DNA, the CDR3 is TGTGCCAGCAGTTTAAGAGTCCAGACACCCCTCCACTTT.

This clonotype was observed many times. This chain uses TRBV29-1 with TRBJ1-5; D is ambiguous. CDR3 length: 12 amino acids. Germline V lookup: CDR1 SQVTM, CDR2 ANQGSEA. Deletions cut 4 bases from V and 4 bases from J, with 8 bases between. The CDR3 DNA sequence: TGCAGCGTTGGGGGAACTAATCAGCCCCAGCATTTT. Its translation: CSVGGTNQPQHF.

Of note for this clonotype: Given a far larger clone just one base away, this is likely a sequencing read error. CDR3 bases: TGTGCCAGCAACTTAACGGACGGCGCCTACGAGCAGTACTTC. It is translated as CASNLTDGAYEQYF. The chain is built from TRBV11-3 and TRBJ2-7; D not certain. Germline V gene lookup returns CDR1 SGHNT and CDR2 YENEEA. The length of the CDR3 is 14 residues.

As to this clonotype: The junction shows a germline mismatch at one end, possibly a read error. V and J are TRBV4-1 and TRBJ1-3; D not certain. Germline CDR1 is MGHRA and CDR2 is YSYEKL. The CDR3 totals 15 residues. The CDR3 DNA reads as TGCGCCAGCAGCCAAGTTCAAGGTTCTGGAAGCACCATATATTTT. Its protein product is CASSQVQGSGSTIYF.

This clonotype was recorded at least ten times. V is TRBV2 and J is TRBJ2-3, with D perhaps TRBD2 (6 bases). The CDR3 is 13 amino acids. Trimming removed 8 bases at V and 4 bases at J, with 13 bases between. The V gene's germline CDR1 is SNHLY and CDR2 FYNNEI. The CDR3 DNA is TGTGCCAGCGGGGTCAGGAGGGCAGATACGCAGTATTTT. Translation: CASGVRRADTQYF. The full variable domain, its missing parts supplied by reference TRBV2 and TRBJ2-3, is EPEVTQTPSHQVTQMGQEVILRCVPISNHLYFYWYRQILGQKVEFLVSFYNNEISEKSEIFDDQFSVERPDGSNFTLKIRSTKLEDSAMYFCASGVRRADTQYFGPGTRLTVL.

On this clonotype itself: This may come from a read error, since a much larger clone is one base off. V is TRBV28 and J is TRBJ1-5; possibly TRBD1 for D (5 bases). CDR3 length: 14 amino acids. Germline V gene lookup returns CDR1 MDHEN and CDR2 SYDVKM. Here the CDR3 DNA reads TGTGCCAGCAGTATACCAGGGTATTGGCAGCACCAGCATTTT. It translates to CASSIPGYWQHQHF.

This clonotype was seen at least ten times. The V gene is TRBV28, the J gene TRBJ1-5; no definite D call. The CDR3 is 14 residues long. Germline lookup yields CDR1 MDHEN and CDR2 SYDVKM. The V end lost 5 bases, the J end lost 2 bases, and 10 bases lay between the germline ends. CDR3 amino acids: CASSAPRGNQPQHF. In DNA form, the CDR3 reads TGTGCCAGCAGTGCACCCCGAGGCAATCAGCCCCAGCATTTT.

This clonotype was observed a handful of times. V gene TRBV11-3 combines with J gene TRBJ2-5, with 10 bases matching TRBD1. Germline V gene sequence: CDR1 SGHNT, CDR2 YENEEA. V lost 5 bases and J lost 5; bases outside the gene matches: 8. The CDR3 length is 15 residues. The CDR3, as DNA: TGTGCCAGCAGCCCTCGGACAGGGGGGGGGGAGACCCAGTACTTC. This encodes CASSPRTGGGETQYF.

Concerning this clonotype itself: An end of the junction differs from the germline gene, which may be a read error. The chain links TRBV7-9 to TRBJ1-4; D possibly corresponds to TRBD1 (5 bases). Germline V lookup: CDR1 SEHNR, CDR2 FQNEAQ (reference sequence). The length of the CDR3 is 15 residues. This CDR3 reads CASSLSRATNEKLSF. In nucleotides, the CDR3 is TGTGCCAGCAGCTTGAGCAGGGCAACTAATGAAAAACTATCTTTT.

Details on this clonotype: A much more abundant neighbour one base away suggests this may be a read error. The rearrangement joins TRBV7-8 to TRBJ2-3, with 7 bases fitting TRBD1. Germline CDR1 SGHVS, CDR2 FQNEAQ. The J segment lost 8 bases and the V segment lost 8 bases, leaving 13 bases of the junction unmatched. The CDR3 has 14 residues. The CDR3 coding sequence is TGTGCCAGCTCGGGGACAGTTAGGGCAGGTACGCAGTATTTT. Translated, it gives CASSGTVRAGTQYF.

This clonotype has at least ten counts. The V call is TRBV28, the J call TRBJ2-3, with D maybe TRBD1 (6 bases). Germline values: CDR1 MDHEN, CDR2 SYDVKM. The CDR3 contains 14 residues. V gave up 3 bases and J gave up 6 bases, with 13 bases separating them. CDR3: CASSLAGAQDTQYF. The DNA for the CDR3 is TGTGCCAGCAGTTTGGCAGGGGCTCAGGATACGCAGTATTTT.

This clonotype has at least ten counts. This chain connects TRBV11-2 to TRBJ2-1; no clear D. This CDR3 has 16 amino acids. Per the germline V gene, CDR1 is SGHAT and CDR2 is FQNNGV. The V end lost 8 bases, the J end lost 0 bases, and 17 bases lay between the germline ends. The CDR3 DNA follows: TGTGCCAGCGACCACCATAGCCCTCGCTCCTACAATGAGCAGTTCTTC. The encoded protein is CASDHHSPRSYNEQFF.

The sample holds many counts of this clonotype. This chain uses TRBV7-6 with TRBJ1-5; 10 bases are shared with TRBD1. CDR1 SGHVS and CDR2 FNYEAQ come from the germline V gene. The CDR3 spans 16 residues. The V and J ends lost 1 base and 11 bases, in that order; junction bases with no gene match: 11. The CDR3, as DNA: TGTGCCAGCAGCTTAGGGGGACAGGGGACGGCCTCGGCCCAGCATTTT. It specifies CASSLGGQGTASAQHF.

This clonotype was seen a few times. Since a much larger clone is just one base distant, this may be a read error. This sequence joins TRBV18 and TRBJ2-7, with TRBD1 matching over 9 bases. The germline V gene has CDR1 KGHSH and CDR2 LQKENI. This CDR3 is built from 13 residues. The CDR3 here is CASSQDRGGEQHF. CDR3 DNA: TGTGCCAGCTCCCAAGACAGGGGGGGTGAGCAGCACTTC.

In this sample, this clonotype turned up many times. This CDR3 is CSARDPAGTQYF. DNA of the CDR3: TGCAGTGCTAGAGATCCAGCGGGGACCCAGTACTTC. This chain connects TRBV20-1 to TRBJ2-5, with a weak D call TRBD2 (6 bases). The germline gives CDR1 DFQATT, CDR2 SNEGSKA (reference sequence). The V end was cut by 0 bases, the J end by 7 bases, with 9 bases between. CDR3 length: 12 amino acids.

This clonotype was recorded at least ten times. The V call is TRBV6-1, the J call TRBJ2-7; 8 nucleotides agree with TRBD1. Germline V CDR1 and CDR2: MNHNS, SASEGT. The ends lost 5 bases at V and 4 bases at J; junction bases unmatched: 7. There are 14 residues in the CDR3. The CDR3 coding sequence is TGTGCCAGCAGTAACCGGGACAGGTGGTACGAGCAGTACTTC. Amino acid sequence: CASSNRDRWYEQYF.

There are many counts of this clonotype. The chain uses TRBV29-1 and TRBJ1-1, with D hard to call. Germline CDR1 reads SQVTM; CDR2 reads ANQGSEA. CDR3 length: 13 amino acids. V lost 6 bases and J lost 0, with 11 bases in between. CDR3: CSVKAGMNTEAFF. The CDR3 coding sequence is TGCAGCGTCAAAGCGGGGATGAACACTGAAGCTTTCTTT.

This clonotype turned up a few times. Here the CDR3 DNA reads TGTGCCAGTAGCCTAAGCCAACCCGGTAAGCCCCAGCATTTT. Translated, it gives CASSLSQPGKPQHF. The chain is built from TRBV19 and TRBJ1-5; D is unclear. With 6 bases removed from V and 8 bases from J, the gap between germline ends came to 17 bases. Germline V gene sequence: CDR1 LNHDA, CDR2 SQIVND (reference sequence). CDR3 length equals 14 residues.

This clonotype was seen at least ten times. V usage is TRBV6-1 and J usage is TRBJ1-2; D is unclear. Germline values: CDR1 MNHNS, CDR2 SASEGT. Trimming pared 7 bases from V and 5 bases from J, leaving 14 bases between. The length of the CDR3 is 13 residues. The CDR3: CASMVPGQYGYTF. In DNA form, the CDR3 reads TGTGCCAGCATGGTGCCCGGTCAATATGGCTACACCTTC.

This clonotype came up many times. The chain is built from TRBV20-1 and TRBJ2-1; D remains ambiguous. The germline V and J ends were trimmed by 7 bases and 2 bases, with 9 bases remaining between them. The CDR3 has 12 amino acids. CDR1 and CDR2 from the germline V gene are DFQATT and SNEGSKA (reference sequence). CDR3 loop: CSGVSTYNEQFF. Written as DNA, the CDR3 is TGCAGTGGGGTGTCTACCTACAATGAGCAGTTCTTC.

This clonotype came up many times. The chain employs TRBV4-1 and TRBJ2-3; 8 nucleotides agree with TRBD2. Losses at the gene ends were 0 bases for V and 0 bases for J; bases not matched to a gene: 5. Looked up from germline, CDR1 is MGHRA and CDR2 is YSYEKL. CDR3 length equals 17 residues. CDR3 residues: CASSQETGGSSTDTQYF. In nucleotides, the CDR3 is TGCGCCAGCAGCCAAGAAACGGGGGGGTCTAGCACAGATACGCAGTATTTT.

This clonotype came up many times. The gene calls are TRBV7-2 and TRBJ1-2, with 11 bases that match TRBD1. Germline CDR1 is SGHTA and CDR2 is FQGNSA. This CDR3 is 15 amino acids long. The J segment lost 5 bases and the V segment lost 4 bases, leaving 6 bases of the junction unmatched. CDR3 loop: CASSSGDRGVYGYTF. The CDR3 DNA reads TGTGCCAGCAGCTCCGGGGACAGGGGGGTGTATGGCTACACCTTC.